These 6 T cell receptor beta chains were sequenced from one sample in a study of cytomegalovirus exposure and HLA in healthy donors. Primers for the PCR totalled 60 Vbeta and 13 Jbeta. This table comes from immunoSEQ multiplex PCR, and its TCRdb copy is limited to in-frame clones, with some not included. In all, the sample yields tens of thousands of clones. Sequenced material: PBMCs. The receptors originated from a man aged 35 to 55 in good health and CMV-seronegative.

The gene calls are TRBV5-1 and TRBJ2-3, with D maybe TRBD1 (6 bases). CDR1 is SGHRS and CDR2 is YFSETQ in the germline V gene. V shed 8 bases and J shed 2 bases, with 21 bases lying between them. CDR3 length equals 16 residues. CDR3 coding DNA: TGCGCCAGTCGCCAACCAATGGACAGCTCCACAGATACGCAGTATTTT. Its translation: CASRQPMDSSTDTQYF.

The rearrangement joins TRBV18 to TRBJ2-5, with 11 bases lining up with TRBD2. Germline lookup yields CDR1 KGHSH and CDR2 LQKENI. The CDR3 covers 15 residues. V shed 6 bases and J 7 bases; nucleotides not matched to a gene: 10. CDR3 sequence (DNA): TGTGCCAGCTCGTCGACTAGCGGGATCGCAGGGACCCAGTACTTC. Translated: CASSSTSGIAGTQYF.

The V gene is TRBV5-6, the J gene TRBJ1-1; D possibly corresponds to TRBD1 (5 bases). Trimming removed 4 bases from V and 11 bases from J, with 15 bases in between. The CDR3 runs to 12 residues. Germline V gives CDR1 SGHDT, CDR2 YYEEEE. The CDR3 region is CASSQGRSGAFF. The CDR3 DNA follows: TGTGCCAGCAGCCAGGGCCGGAGTGGGGCTTTCTTT.

The DNA of the CDR3 is TGTGCCAGCAGCCCTTCCTTTCAGGCCTACGAGCAGTACTTC. Translation: CASSPSFQAYEQYF. The chain recombines TRBV7-9 with TRBJ2-7; D is unclear. Germline values: CDR1 SEHNR, CDR2 FQNEAQ (reference sequence). Trimming shortened V by 5 bases and J by 2 bases, and 13 bases separated the two germline ends. The CDR3 has 14 residues.

The V gene is TRBV19, the J gene TRBJ2-5; D uncertain. Trimming took 6 bases from V and 2 from J, leaving 16 bases between them. This CDR3 spans 15 amino acids. CDR1 and CDR2 (germline): LNHDA, SQIVND (reference sequence). The CDR3 DNA reads TGTGCCAGTAGCGCCCGTTTTGGGCTTCAAGAGACCCAGTACTTC. Amino acid sequence: CASSARFGLQETQYF.

V and J are TRBV10-3 and TRBJ1-5; a weak D match, TRBD1 (5 bases). The length of the CDR3 is 13 residues. Trimming took off 8 bases at V and 7 bases at J, with 15 bases between the two ends. In germline, CDR1 is ENHRY, CDR2 SYGVKD. CDR3 sequence: CAIGAEAGQPQHF. CDR3 DNA sequence: TGTGCCATCGGGGCCGAGGCTGGGCAGCCCCAGCATTTT.